This T cell receptor beta chain originates from a study of T cell responses to AZD1222 COVID-19 vaccine (dated by TCRdb to the early 2020s). As for the study more broadly: AZD1222 recipients given second doses at about 4 weeks or at about 12 weeks were pooled, since spike-specific TCR depth and breadth were not found to differ between the two schedules. TCR sequencing was performed for roughly 240 trial participants, of whom around 200 were given two doses of AZD1222 and around 25 were given two doses of MenACWY control vaccine. Trial participants were enrolled into age subgroups of 18-55, 56-69 and 70-plus years, which contained about 150, 27 and 61 TCR-sequenced participants, respectively.

The CDR3 regions of human TCRbeta chains were subjected to immunosequencing. As for the authors' bioinformatics: Repertoire TCRs were matched against a reference library of SARS-CoV-2-specific TCRs generated with the MIRA antigen-specificity platform. Breadth was defined as the fraction of unique TCRs that were SARS-CoV-2-associated, and depth was defined as the fraction of total T cells that were SARS-CoV-2-associated. Using the MIRA data, each spike-specific TCR was assigned both to the spike region to which the TCR was reactive and to a CD4 or CD8 class. Log10-transformed breadth and depth values were compared by one-way ANOVA with Sidak's multiple comparisons tests. TCRdb retrieved this table from immuneACCESS and kept in-frame rearrangements only. Not all clones are present; in checked studies, unresolved V genes account for under half, and no reason is known for the remainder. The V and J calls and clone size are taken from that table; D and trimming were inferred from the DNA. The sample profile shows some 140,000 clones; 88% of them were found once. Of the sample, around 2.9% is held by the ten largest clones.

The meaning of the sample's time point label: baseline before first vaccination. Samples from vaccinated people were obtained from the UK trials COV001 and COV002, which included a single-blind randomized controlled phase 2/3 trial of AZD1222 (ChAdOx1 nCoV-19) in healthy adults. For TCRbeta chain sequencing, PBMC samples were collected from trial participants at day 0 and at day 28 after the second dose. Remarks on this clone: The target of this receptor is not known. No much larger clonotype is one base removed from it; base qualities were not supplied.

Germline trimming: 2 bases from V, 0 bases from J; junction bases outside gene matches: 3. CDR1 and CDR2 (SGHRS, YFSETQ) derive from the germline V gene. Reading from cysteine to phenylalanine, the CDR3 counts 15 amino acids. Left in the record is the CDR3 DNA by itself, 45 bases read in frame from the first base. On the study overall, not on this receptor specifically: After two AZD1222 doses, both the breadth and the depth of spike-specific TCRs were significantly higher than at day 0 and than in MenACWY recipients. The 56-69-year group was small, and its depth increase did not reach significance, likely because of low power. Because no day 14 peak-response samples were available, repertoires were characterized only after the peak T cell response. Participants were mostly white British, with more females than males. The authors suggested clonal diversity may have been underestimated. CD4 TCRs associated with the vaccine covered the entire spike protein, and the dominant responses were in regions 160-218 and 743-854. Conclusions about previously exposed vaccinees were limited because only a handful of AZD1222 recipients were SARS-CoV-2 seropositive at baseline. Reportedly, close to half of the unique spike-specific TCRs recognized epitopes lying outside the regions that are mutated in the B.1.351 and B.1.1.7 variants.

In this chain, TRBV5-1 is recombined with TRBJ1-1, with TRBD1 identical over 8 junction bases. This TCR was sampled from an adult in good health. Sequences were derived from peripheral blood, sampled on day 0 of AZD1222 vaccination. This receptor carries the CDR3 CASSLTTGVNTEAFF. Read as DNA, the sequence is TGCGCCAGCAGCTTAACGACAGGGGTGAACACTGAAGCTTTCTTT.